This TCR beta chain stems from a study of T cell clonality in common variable immunodeficiency. The table lists this clone with many counts. The target antigen is unknown. The missing CDR3 end, 3 residues past where the read stops, is filled in from the germline J gene. Assay used: immunoSEQ multiplex PCR; TCRdb lists only in-frame clones, some missing. Listed for the sample are 30,000 to 40,000 clones, none seen a single time. Findings of the study overall: Fewer TCRbeta clones were shared among CVID subjects than controls.

V was pared by 6 bases and J by 8 bases, with 8 bases between. Germline CDR1 is LNHDA and CDR2 is SQIVND (reference sequence). The CDR3 is 11 amino acids. The source is a person aged 18 to 70 in good health. Sample: peripheral blood mononuclear cells. The J gene is TRBJ2-1, the V gene TRBV19; D not certain. The part of the CDR3 DNA that was read is TGTGCCAGTAGGAGCCCCCATGAG. It is translated as CASRSPHE. The whole CDR3 sequence is CASRSPHEQFF. Supplemented by reference TRBV19 and TRBJ2-1, the full variable domain reads DGGITQSPKYLFRKEGQNVTLSCEQNLNHDAMYWYRQDPGQGLRLIYYSQIVNDFQKGDIAEGYSVSREKKESFPLTVTSAQKNPTAFYLCASRSPHEQFFGPGTRLTVL.